The 4 T cell receptor beta chains listed next were all sequenced from one sample in a study of Graves' ophthalmopathy and Graves' hyperthyroidism (dated by TCRdb to 2016 to 2019). TCRdb names Illumina HiSeq 2000 as the instrument used. For repertoire sequencing, the TCR beta CDR3 regions were amplified from RNA transcripts. The first round of RT-PCR was done with HTBI primers and the Qiagen OneStep RT-PCR kit, and was followed by a second round of multiplex PCR, then size selection and purification. TCRdb redid the processing of the public reads, applying fastp at Q25 and MiXCR, and retained in-frame beta chains. Every CDR3 protein is listed once, alongside the most common genes and DNA of its rows. This sample has approximately 700,000 distinct CDR3 sequences in its table, and 40% of those were observed once. The ten largest clones add up to 44% of the sample. Material for sequencing was peripheral blood. These receptors came from an adult man with Graves' ophthalmopathy.

The J gene is TRBJ2-5, the V gene TRBV6-6; TRBD2 matches 8 bases. V lost 2 bases, J lost 0 bases, and 5 bases stayed unmatched. Germline values: CDR1 MNHNY, CDR2 SVGAGI (reference sequence). This CDR3 has 16 amino acids. The CDR3 nucleotides are TGTGCCAGCAGTTACGTTAGCGGGGCGTACCAAGAGACCCAGTACTTC. Translated: CASSYVSGAYQETQYF.

This clonotype came up many times. The chain recombines TRBV20-1 with TRBJ1-5; D is undetermined. Germline loops: CDR1 DFQATT, CDR2 SNEGSKA (reference sequence). V gave up 6 bases and J gave up 9 bases, with 9 bases separating them. CDR3 length: 10 residues. CDR3 sequence reads: CSAGSRPQHF. The DNA for the CDR3 is TGCAGTGCGGGTTCTCGGCCCCAGCATTTT.

V is TRBV7-6 and J is TRBJ2-6, with D unclear. This CDR3 is 14 amino acids long. Germline V lookup: CDR1 SGHVS, CDR2 FNYEAQ. The ends were cut back, 1 base at V and 3 bases at J, with 4 bases in the middle. The CDR3 coding sequence is TGTGCCAGCAGCTTAGATTTTGGGGCCAACGTCCTGACTTTC. It codes for CASSLDFGANVLTF.

The chain recombines TRBV20-1 with TRBJ2-2; TRBD1 aligns across 8 bases. The CDR3 spans 14 residues. V was clipped by 5 bases and J by 3 bases; unmatched bases: 5. Per the germline V gene, CDR1 is DFQATT and CDR2 is SNEGSKA (reference sequence). In DNA, the CDR3 is TGCAGTGCTCAGGGACAGGTGGACACCGGGGAGCTGTTTTTT. Its protein product is CSAQGQVDTGELFF.